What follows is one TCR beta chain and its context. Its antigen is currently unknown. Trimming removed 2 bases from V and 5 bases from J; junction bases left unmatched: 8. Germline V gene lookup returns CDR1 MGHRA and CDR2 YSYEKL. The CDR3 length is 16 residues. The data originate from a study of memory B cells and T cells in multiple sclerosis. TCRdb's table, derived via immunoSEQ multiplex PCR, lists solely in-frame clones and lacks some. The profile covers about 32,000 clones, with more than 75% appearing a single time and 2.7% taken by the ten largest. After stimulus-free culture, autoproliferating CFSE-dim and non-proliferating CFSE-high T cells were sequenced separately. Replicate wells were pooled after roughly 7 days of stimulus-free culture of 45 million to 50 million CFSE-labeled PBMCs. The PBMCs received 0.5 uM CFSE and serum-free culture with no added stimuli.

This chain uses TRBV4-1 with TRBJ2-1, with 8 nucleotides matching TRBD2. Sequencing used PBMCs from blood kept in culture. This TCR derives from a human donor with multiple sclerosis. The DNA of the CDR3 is TGCGCCAGCAGCCAACTCCCTACCGGGGGGGACAATGAGCAGTTCTTC. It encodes CASSQLPTGGDNEQFF.